This T cell receptor (beta chain) comes out of a study of T cell repertoires in cytomegalovirus infection. Study context: Public TCR beta signatures were indicative of both CMV infection and a matching HLA type. Regarding the study as a whole: Summed public TCR beta family frequency identified CMV carriers bearing the relevant HLA. What dominated the ex vivo response were HLA-C-restricted CMV-specific TCR beta clonotypes.

Note on this clonotype: Its antigen is still unknown.

Germline V CDR1 and CDR2: KGHSH, LQKENI. CDR3 length: 15 amino acids. V was cut by 3 bases and J by 2 bases, with 11 bases left in between. One entry per CDR3 protein results from TCRdb running MiXCR on the reads. The sample includes around 300,000 distinct CDR3 sequences, roughly 25% of them seen just once. The V and J genes are TRBV18 and TRBJ2-1; no firm D call. The TCR originated in a human donor in good health (CMV status not recorded). Some clones in this sample may be carry-over from other donors' samples. The sample consisted of cultured PBMCs, taken from culture after CMV antigen stimulation. CDR3 sequence: CASSPQTNPYNEQFF. The CDR3 nucleotides are TGTGCCAGCTCACCCCAGACAAACCCCTACAATGAGCAGTTCTTC.